This T cell receptor beta chain appears in the sequencing data of a study of blood T cell repertoires in COVID-19 (dated by TCRdb to 2018 to 2021). General notes on the study: The collaborator samples originated in the United States, Italy and Spain and spanned the acute and convalescent phases of COVID-19. The sample metadata nearly always contained a de-identified subject ID, COVID-19 status, age in years and sex. The material from the prospective study consisted of cDNA or gDNA derived from T cells, B-cell-depleted T cells, or PBMCs. The repertoires were made available in a free public database intended to serve as a resource for research on the immune response to SARS-CoV-2. The samples were drawn from the first 160 participants of the ongoing ImmuneRACE study and from 1,254 subjects provided by 6 global collaborators. Subjects who had been exposed to COVID-19, were actively infected with it, or had recovered from it provided the deeply sampled blood TCRbeta repertoires that made up the dataset. Where HLA class I and class II types were available, the types were taken from metadata supplied by the sample provider, not from assay-based typing.

Concerning this clone itself: The antigen it binds to is not known. Base-call qualities are not available, and no considerably larger clone is one nucleotide away.

TCRbeta CDR3 regions were amplified from genomic DNA by means of the immunoSEQ Assay, a bias-controlled multiplex PCR. As for how the authors treated the data: Nucleated cell counts per sample were estimated from amplification of reference gene primers within the assay. Sequence reads were collapsed and filtered to measure the absolute abundance of every unique TCRbeta CDR3 rearrangement. For each sample, productive Simpson clonality was calculated by taking the square root of Simpson's diversity index across productive rearrangements. TCRdb obtained this table from immuneACCESS and retained in-frame rearrangements with V and J assigned. These tables miss some clones; where compared with another copy, unresolved V genes account for less than half of the shortfall, and the remainder is unexplained. The V and J calls and clone size are taken from that table; D and trimming were inferred from the DNA. Present in this sample are 150,000 or so clones, approximately 92% of which were seen just once. In total, the top ten clones hold 13% of the sample.

In Seattle, one collaborating source enrolled patients while the infection was active and tracked those patients longitudinally over the course of disease. Each collaborating institution followed its own protocols to collect whole blood in K2EDTA tubes. For TCRbeta analysis, collaborators shipped samples as frozen whole blood, isolated PBMCs, or DNA extracted from either of those sample types. Based on the germline V gene, the CDR1 and CDR2 sequences are MDHEN and SYDVKM. The CDR3 has 16 amino acids, counting the end cysteine and phenylalanine. Only the CDR3 DNA is retained, 48 bases long and in frame from the first base. V lost 1 base and J lost 4 bases; the stretch between them is 17 bases long. The paper as a whole reports these results and caveats: The amount of clinical and demographic metadata varied by source and participant and was provided uncurated.

The receptor comes from a man younger than 35 with COVID-19, enrolled during active disease. The rearrangement joined TRBV28 to TRBJ2-7; possibly the D gene is TRBD2, per 5 matching bases. The sample was peripheral blood. The nucleotide sequence reads TGTGCCAGCAGTTTATTCGAGGGAATCGGGCTATACGAGCAGTACTTC. Translated, it reads CASSLFEGIGLYEQYF.